This paragraph covers one TCR beta chain sequence. What it recognizes is unknown. The data belong to a study of T cell repertoires in cytomegalovirus infection. Study background: Used in the study were CMV epitopes, some recently identified and HLA-C-restricted, others well-studied and HLA-B-restricted. Indicated by public TCR beta signatures were CMV infection and matching HLA type.

Study results and caveats: The study identified carriers of CMV plus the relevant HLA from cumulative public TCR beta family frequency. There were HLA-C-restricted CMV-specific TCR beta clonotypes dominating the ex vivo response.

MiXCR was run by TCRdb on the reads, yielding one entry per CDR3 protein. The sample shows about 700,000 distinct CDR3 sequences, 33% of them seen only once. This CDR3 is built from 15 residues. Trimming took 3 bases from V and 4 from J; bases not matched to a gene: 7. Looked up from germline, CDR1 is SGHTA and CDR2 is FQGNSA. The V call is TRBV7-2, the J call TRBJ2-7; 9 nucleotides align to TRBD1. The input for sequencing was cultured PBMCs, taken from culture after CMV antigen stimulation. The TCR was taken from a human donor in good health (CMV status not recorded). Some clones in this sample may be carry-over from other donors' samples. The CDR3: CASSFGTGIPYEQYF. Written as DNA, the CDR3 is TGTGCCAGCAGCTTCGGGACAGGGATCCCTTACGAGCAGTACTTC.